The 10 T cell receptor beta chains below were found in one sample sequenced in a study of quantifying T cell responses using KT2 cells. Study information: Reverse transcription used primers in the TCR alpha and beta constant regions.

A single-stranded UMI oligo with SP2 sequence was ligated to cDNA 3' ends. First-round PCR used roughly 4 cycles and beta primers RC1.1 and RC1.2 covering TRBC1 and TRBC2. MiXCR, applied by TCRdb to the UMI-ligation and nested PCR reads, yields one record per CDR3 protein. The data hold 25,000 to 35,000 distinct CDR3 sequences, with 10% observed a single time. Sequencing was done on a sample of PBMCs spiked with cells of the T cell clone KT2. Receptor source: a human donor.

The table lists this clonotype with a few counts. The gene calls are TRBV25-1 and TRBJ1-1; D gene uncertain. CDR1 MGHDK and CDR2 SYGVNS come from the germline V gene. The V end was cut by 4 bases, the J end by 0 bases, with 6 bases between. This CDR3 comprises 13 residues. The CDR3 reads CASSVDMNTEAFF. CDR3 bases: TGTGCCAGCAGTGTGGATATGAACACTGAAGCTTTCTTT.

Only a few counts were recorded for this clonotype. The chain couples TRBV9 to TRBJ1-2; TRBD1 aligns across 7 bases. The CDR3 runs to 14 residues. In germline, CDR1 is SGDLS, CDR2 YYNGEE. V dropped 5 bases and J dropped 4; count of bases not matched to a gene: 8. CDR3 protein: CASRRQGASYGYTF. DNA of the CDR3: TGTGCCAGCAGGAGACAGGGAGCGAGCTATGGCTACACCTTC.

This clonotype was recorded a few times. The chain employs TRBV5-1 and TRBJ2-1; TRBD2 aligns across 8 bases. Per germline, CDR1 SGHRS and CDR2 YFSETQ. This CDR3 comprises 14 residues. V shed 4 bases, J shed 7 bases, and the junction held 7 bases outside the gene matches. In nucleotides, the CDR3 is TGCGCCAGCAGCCCCAGGACTAGCCGGAATGAGCAGTTCTTC. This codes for CASSPRTSRNEQFF.

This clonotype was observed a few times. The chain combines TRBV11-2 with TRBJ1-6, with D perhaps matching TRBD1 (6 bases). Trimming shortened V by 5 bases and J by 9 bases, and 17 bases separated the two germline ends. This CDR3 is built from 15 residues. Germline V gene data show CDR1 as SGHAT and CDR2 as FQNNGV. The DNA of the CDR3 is TGTGCCAGCAGCCGCCGTGGGGGCCCATTTTCACCCCTCCACTTT. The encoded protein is CASSRRGGPFSPLHF.

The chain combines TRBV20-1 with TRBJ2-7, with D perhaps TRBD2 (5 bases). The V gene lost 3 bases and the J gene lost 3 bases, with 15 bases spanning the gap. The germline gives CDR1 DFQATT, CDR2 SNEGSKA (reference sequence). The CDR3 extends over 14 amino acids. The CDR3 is CSASPLLGRYEQYF. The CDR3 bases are TGCAGTGCTAGCCCCTTACTAGGCCGCTACGAGCAGTACTTC.

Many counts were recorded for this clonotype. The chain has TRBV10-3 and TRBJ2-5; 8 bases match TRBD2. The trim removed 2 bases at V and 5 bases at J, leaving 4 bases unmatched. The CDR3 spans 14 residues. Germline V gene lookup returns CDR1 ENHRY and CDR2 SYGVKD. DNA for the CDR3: TGTGCCATCAGTGAGCGGGGGGGCCTTGAGACCCAGTACTTC. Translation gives CAISERGGLETQYF.

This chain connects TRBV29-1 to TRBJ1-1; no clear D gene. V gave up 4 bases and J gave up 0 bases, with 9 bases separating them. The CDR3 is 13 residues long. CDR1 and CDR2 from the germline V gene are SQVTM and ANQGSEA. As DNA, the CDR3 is TGCAGCGTTGTACGTCGACTGAACACTGAAGCTTTCTTT. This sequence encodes CSVVRRLNTEAFF.

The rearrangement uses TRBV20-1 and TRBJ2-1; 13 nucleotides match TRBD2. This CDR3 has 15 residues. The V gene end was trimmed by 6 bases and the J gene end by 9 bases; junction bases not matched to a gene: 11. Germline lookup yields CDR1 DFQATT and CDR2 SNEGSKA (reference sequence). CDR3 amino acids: CSANKGLAGVGEQFF. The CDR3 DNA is TGCAGTGCCAATAAAGGACTAGCGGGGGTGGGTGAGCAGTTCTTC.

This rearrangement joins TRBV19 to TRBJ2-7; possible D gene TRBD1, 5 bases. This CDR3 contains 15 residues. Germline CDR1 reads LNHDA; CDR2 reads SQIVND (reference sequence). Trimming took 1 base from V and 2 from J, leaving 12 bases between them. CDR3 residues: CASSIAFPGPYEQYF. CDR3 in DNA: TGTGCCAGTAGTATAGCATTCCCAGGGCCCTACGAGCAGTACTTC.

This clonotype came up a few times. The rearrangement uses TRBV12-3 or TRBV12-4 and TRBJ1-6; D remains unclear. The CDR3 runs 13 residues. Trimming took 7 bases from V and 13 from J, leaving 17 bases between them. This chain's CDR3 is CASTDRALSPLHF. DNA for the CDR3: TGTGCCAGCACCGACCGGGCTCTCTCCCCCCTCCACTTT.